The 23 T cell receptor beta chains below come from one sample, sequenced in a study of human T cells and chemical hapten exposure. TCRdb reprocessed the RACE reads with MiXCR, giving one entry per CDR3 protein. The data show just over 350,000 distinct CDR3 sequences, about 6.9% seen once. Stated time point: patch test 2, 6 weeks after DPC sensitization. The treatment here: therapeutic diphenylcyclopropenone sensitization with weekly scalp DPC. Material: whole blood, obtained in connection with sensitization to the hapten diphenylcyclopropenone (DPC). The receptor source for this set is a woman aged 18-29 years with alopecia areata. Some clones in this sample may be carry-over from other donors' samples.

The rearrangement links TRBV5-1 to TRBJ2-5; D uncertain. The CDR3 loop spans 14 amino acids. Germline V gene sequence: CDR1 SGHRS, CDR2 YFSETQ. Trimming took off 0 bases at V and 2 bases at J, with 8 bases between the two ends. The CDR3 loop reads CASSLDPNQETQYF. Written as DNA, the CDR3 is TGCGCCAGCAGCTTGGACCCGAATCAAGAGACCCAGTACTTC.

The table lists this clonotype with many counts. The chain is built from TRBV21-1 and TRBJ1-1. TRBV21-1 is recorded as a pseudogene. This CDR3 has 12 amino acids. The CDR3 DNA sequence: TGTGCCAGCAGGGCCACGGAAACTGAAGCTTTCTTT. Translation gives CASRATETEAFF.

This clonotype was counted between two and nine times. The chain combines TRBV5-1 with TRBJ2-1; TRBD1 is a possible D gene (6 bases). The CDR3 sequence is 14 residues long. Germline values: CDR1 SGHRS, CDR2 YFSETQ. V was cut by 4 bases and J by 5 bases, with 13 bases left in between. The CDR3 sequence: CASSPQGQDNEQFF. CDR3 nucleotide sequence: TGCGCCAGCAGCCCTCAGGGGCAGGACAATGAGCAGTTCTTC.

This clonotype has a count of ten or more. The V and J genes are TRBV19 and TRBJ2-7, with D possibly being TRBD1 (5 bases). V lost 6 bases and J lost 3, with 12 bases in between. This CDR3 is 13 amino acids long. Germline V CDR1 and CDR2: LNHDA, SQIVND (reference sequence). The CDR3 protein is CASSPRVGYEQYF. The CDR3 nucleotides are TGTGCCAGTAGCCCCAGGGTAGGCTACGAGCAGTACTTC.

This clonotype occurred many times. The chain recombines TRBV4-3 with TRBJ1-1, with TRBD1 as a possible D gene (5 bases). CDR3 length equals 13 residues. V was clipped by 3 bases and J by 10 bases, with 15 bases between them. Germline assignment: CDR1 LGHNA and CDR2 YSLEER. The CDR3 here is CASSQGEGTRAFF. CDR3 DNA sequence: TGCGCCAGCAGCCAGGGGGAAGGGACCAGAGCTTTCTTT.

V is TRBV29-1 and J is TRBJ2-1; TRBD2 is a possible D gene (6 bases). The V end was cut by 6 bases, the J end by 8 bases, with 14 bases between. This CDR3 comprises 12 residues. Germline V gene lookup returns CDR1 SQVTM and CDR2 ANQGSEA. The CDR3 nucleotides read TGCAGCGTCCTTAAAACTAGCTATGAGCAGTTCTTC. Protein: CSVLKTSYEQFF.

For this clonotype: A much larger clone lies one base from this, so it may be a read error. The V and J genes are TRBV7-9 and TRBJ1-1, with a weak D call TRBD1 (6 bases). The CDR3 runs to 15 residues. Germline V CDR1 and CDR2: SEHNR, FQNEAQ (reference sequence). CDR3 amino acids: CGSSPAWGRGTEAFF. CDR3 nucleotide sequence: TGTGGCAGCAGCCCGGCCTGGGGGCGAGGGACTGAAGCTTTCTTT.

This clonotype was recorded many times. The CDR3, as DNA: TGTGCCAGCAGCTTGGGGTCGAGCAATCAGCCCCAGCATTTT. Its protein is CASSLGSSNQPQHF. The chain is built from TRBV5-5 and TRBJ1-5, with D unclear. The V end lost 0 bases, the J end lost 1 base, and 5 bases lay between the germline ends. CDR1 is SGHKS and CDR2 is YYEKEE in the germline V gene (reference sequence). The length of the CDR3 is 14 residues.

This clonotype was found a few times. The rearrangement uses TRBV19 and TRBJ1-5, with D unclear. Germline CDR1 is LNHDA and CDR2 is SQIVND (reference sequence). The germline V and J ends were trimmed by 9 bases and 3 bases, with 21 bases remaining between them. The CDR3 length is 16 residues. The CDR3 sequence: CASLPIAAVYNQPQHF. CDR3 nucleotides: TGTGCCAGCCTCCCGATTGCGGCAGTCTACAATCAGCCCCAGCATTTT.

The chain links TRBV7-3 to TRBJ1-6; no definite D call. CDR1 is SGHTA and CDR2 is FQGTGA in the germline V gene. V was trimmed by 2 bases and J by 8 bases, leaving 7 bases between them. CDR3 length: 13 amino acids. The CDR3 DNA reads TGTGCCAGCAGCTTATTTAAGGATTCACCCCTCCACTTT. This encodes CASSLFKDSPLHF.

This clonotype was seen at least ten times. This chain joins TRBV6-6 and TRBJ1-1; 7 bases are shared with TRBD1. The germline gives CDR1 MNHNY, CDR2 SVGAGI (reference sequence). The CDR3 is made up of 14 amino acids. With V trimmed by 6 bases and J by 1 base, 5 bases remained unmatched. The CDR3 DNA is TGTGCCAGCAGGACGGGACAGAGGAACACTGAAGCTTTCTTT. Encoded protein: CASRTGQRNTEAFF.

V usage is TRBV6-5 and J usage is TRBJ2-5; D perhaps matches TRBD2 (5 bases). V lost 6 bases and J lost 7, with 18 bases in between. Per germline, CDR1 MNHEY and CDR2 SVGAGI. CDR3 length equals 14 residues. CDR3 DNA sequence: TGTGCCAGCAGAGACGGGGTTGACTTGGGGACCCAGTACTTC. Its translation: CASRDGVDLGTQYF.

This clonotype was counted ten times or more. This rearrangement joins TRBV7-2 to TRBJ1-1; tentative D call: TRBD1 (5 bases). The CDR3 has 14 residues. Germline V CDR1 and CDR2: SGHTA, FQGNSA. Trimming pared 4 bases from V and 5 bases from J, leaving 14 bases between. CDR3 sequence reads: CASSWLAGETEAFF. The CDR3 region has the DNA TGTGCCAGCAGCTGGCTAGCGGGGGAGACTGAAGCTTTCTTT.

Turning to this clonotype: This may be a read error, as it is one base from a much larger clone. The rearrangement joins TRBV28 to TRBJ1-1; D remains unclear. The CDR3 is 12 amino acids. Germline V CDR1 and CDR2: MDHEN, SYDVKM. V was clipped by 9 bases and J by 6 bases, with 14 bases between them. CDR3 nucleotides: TGTGCCAGAACGAGCCAGGACGCTGAAGCTTTCTTT. It codes for CARTSQDAEAFF.

This clonotype was seen a few times. The chain combines TRBV7-2 with TRBJ2-2; D is undetermined. The CDR3 extends over 15 amino acids. With 2 bases removed from V and 4 bases from J, the gap between germline ends came to 11 bases. CDR1 is SGHTA and CDR2 is FQGNSA in the germline V gene. In DNA form, the CDR3 reads TGTGCCAGCAGCTTAACACGACATCCCACCGGGGAGCTGTTTTTT. Encoded protein: CASSLTRHPTGELFF.

The chain carries TRBV4-1 and TRBJ2-3; tentative D call: TRBD1 (5 bases). This CDR3 is built from 18 residues. The germline V gene encodes CDR1 MGHRA and CDR2 YSYEKL. V gave up 0 bases and J gave up 0 bases, with 16 bases separating them. The CDR3 nucleotides are TGCGCCAGCAGCCAAGAATGGGCCGGACACACTAGCACAGATACGCAGTATTTT. Translated, it gives CASSQEWAGHTSTDTQYF.

This clonotype has at least ten counts. The J gene is TRBJ2-1, the V gene TRBV5-1; D perhaps matches TRBD1 (6 bases). Trimming removed 1 base at V and 6 bases at J, with 11 bases between. The CDR3 spans 14 residues. Germline values: CDR1 SGHRS, CDR2 YFSETQ. CDR3 sequence (DNA): TGCGCCAGCAGCTTGTACGCCAGGGGCAATGAGCAGTTCTTC. This codes for CASSLYARGNEQFF.

This clonotype was counted only a few times. The chain joins TRBV20-1 to TRBJ2-1; D perhaps matches TRBD2 (5 bases). Germline CDR1 and CDR2: DFQATT and SNEGSKA (reference sequence). CDR3 size: 15 residues. The V end was cut by 0 bases, the J end by 8 bases, with 17 bases between. CDR3 amino acids: CSARDFSRGTYEQFF. The DNA of the CDR3 is TGCAGTGCTAGAGATTTTTCCCGGGGAACGTATGAGCAGTTCTTC.

The rearrangement joins TRBV10-3 to TRBJ2-1; unclear D gene. The CDR3 sequence is 11 residues long. Trimming took 6 bases from V and 8 from J, leaving 8 bases between them. Germline V CDR1 and CDR2: ENHRY, SYGVKD. CDR3 protein: CAIRSEYEQFF. The CDR3 DNA reads as TGTGCCATCAGGTCCGAATATGAGCAGTTCTTC.

This clonotype showed up many times. The chain recombines TRBV19 with TRBJ2-3; 7 positions match TRBD1. The V gene end was trimmed by 1 base and the J gene end by 1 base; junction bases not matched to a gene: 2. CDR3 length: 15 residues. Germline V gene sequence: CDR1 LNHDA, CDR2 SQIVND (reference sequence). CDR3 protein: CASSIGGQGTDTQYF. The DNA for the CDR3 is TGTGCCAGTAGTATAGGCGGACAGGGCACAGATACGCAGTATTTT.

This clonotype was observed a few times. This chain joins TRBV5-4 and TRBJ2-2; no definite D call. Trimming stripped 1 base from V and 7 bases from J, with 8 bases between. Germline V gene data show CDR1 as SGHNT and CDR2 as YYREEE (reference sequence). CDR3 length: 13 amino acids. DNA of the CDR3: TGTGCCAGCAGCTTGAGAACGGACGGGGAGCTGTTTTTT. This sequence encodes CASSLRTDGELFF.

The chain combines TRBV6-5 with TRBJ2-6; possible D gene TRBD1, 5 bases. The length of the CDR3 is 16 residues. CDR1 MNHEY and CDR2 SVGAGI come from the germline V gene. V lost 2 bases to trimming and J lost 1 base, with 9 bases between them. The CDR3 here is CASSYADSSGANVLTF. The CDR3, as DNA: TGTGCCAGCAGTTACGCCGACAGTTCTGGGGCCAACGTCCTGACTTTC.

This clonotype showed up many times. The chain recombines TRBV5-1 with TRBJ1-1, with D perhaps matching TRBD1 (6 bases). This CDR3 has 15 residues. From germline, CDR1 is SGHRS and CDR2 YFSETQ. V lost 1 base and J lost 4, with 14 bases in between. CDR3 DNA: TGCGCCAGCAGCTTGAGCGGGGGCTTCGGCACTGAAGCTTTCTTT. As protein: CASSLSGGFGTEAFF.